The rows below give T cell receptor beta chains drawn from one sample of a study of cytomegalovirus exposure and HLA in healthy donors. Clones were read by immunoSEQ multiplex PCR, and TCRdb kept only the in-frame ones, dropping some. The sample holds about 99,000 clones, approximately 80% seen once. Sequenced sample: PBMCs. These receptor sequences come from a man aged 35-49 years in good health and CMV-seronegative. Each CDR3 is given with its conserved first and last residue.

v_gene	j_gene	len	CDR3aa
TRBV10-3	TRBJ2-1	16	CAISERGLAGGDEQFF
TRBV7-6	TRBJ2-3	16	CASSWILAGGPDTQYF
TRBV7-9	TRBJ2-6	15	CASRDRGGWANVLTF
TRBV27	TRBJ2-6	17	CASSDGTGLSGANVLTF
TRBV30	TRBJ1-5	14	CAWQSGVGDQPQHF
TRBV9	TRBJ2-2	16	CASSVATWRGPGELFF
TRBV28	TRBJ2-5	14	CASVLRGGQETQYF
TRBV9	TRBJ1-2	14	CASSAATGSYGYTF
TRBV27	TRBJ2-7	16	CASSFSLAGGHYEQYF
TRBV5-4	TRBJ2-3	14	CASSTRVETDTQYF
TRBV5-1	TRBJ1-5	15	CASSKGTGKNQPQHF
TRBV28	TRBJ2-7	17	CASSSLGGGGPLGEQYF
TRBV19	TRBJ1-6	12	CASSTQNSPLHF